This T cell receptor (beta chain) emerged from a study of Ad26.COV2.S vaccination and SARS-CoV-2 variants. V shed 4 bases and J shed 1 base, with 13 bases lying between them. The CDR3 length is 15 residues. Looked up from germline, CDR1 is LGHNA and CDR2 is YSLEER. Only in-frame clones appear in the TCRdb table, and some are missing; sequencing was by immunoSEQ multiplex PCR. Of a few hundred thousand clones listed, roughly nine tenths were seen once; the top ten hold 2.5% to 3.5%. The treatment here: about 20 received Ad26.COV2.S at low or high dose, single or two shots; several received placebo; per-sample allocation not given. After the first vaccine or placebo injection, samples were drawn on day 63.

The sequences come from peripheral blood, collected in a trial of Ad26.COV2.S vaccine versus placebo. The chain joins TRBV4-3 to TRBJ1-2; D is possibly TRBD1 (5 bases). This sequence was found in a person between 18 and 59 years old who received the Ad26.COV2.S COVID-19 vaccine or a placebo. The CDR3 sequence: CASSRRGGVNYGYTF. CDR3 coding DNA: TGCGCCAGCAGCCGCCGAGGAGGGGTTAACTATGGCTACACCTTC.